Here is one T cell receptor beta chain with its context. This record comes from a study of blood T cell repertoires in COVID-19. Overall study: The origin of the acute and convalescent COVID-19 samples was the United States, Italy and Spain. PBMCs, B-cell-depleted T cells, or T cells provided the cDNA or gDNA that made up the material.

Under the authors' procedure: Amplification with reference gene primers provided the estimates of nucleated cell counts. Data came from immunoSEQ multiplex PCR; TCRdb stores just in-frame clones and leaves some out. From that table come the V and J calls and clone size; the DNA was used to work out D and trimming. The sample shows about 100,000 clones, over 75% of them seen only once. This clonotype was sampled from a man aged 25 to 40 in a cohort sampled during active COVID-19. The specimen sequenced was peripheral blood.

CDR3 sequence reads: CSVAKGTSQETQYF. The DNA for the CDR3 is TGCAGCGTTGCCAAGGGGACTAGCCAAGAGACCCAGTACTTC. The J gene is TRBJ2-5, the V gene TRBV29-1, with 8 bases identical to TRBD2. CDR3 length equals 14 residues. V shed 4 bases and J 1 base; nucleotides not matched to a gene: 5. Per germline, CDR1 SQVTM and CDR2 ANQGSEA.